The 14 T cell receptor beta chains presented below share a single source sample, sequenced in a study of human T cells and chemical hapten exposure (dated by TCRdb to about 2021). The method was RACE. The sequencing machine was a NextSeq 500. TCRdb reworked the public reads: Q25 trimming with fastp, MiXCR clone assembly, productive beta chains retained. Rows merge per CDR3 protein into single entries with the most common DNA and genes. The sample data list 370,000 or so distinct CDR3 sequences, and nearly 5% of these were observed just once. The ten largest make up approximately 2.1% of the sample. The time point label for this specimen denotes: patch test 1, 2 weeks after DPC sensitization. The meaning of the sample's treatment or condition label: therapeutic diphenylcyclopropenone sensitization with weekly scalp DPC. The sample consisted of whole blood, taken in connection with sensitization to the hapten diphenylcyclopropenone (DPC). The receptors originated from a woman between 45 and 65 years old with alopecia areata. Some clones in this sample may be carry-over from other donors' samples.

This chain links TRBV27 with TRBJ1-2; 7 positions agree with TRBD1. Losses at the gene ends were 4 bases for V and 1 base for J; bases not matched to a gene: 12. The V gene's germline CDR1 is MNHEY and CDR2 SMNVEV (reference sequence). This CDR3 is 17 amino acids long. The DNA of the CDR3 is TGTGCCAGCAGTTCACGACTGACAGGGTTGGTTAACTATGGCTACACCTTC. Its protein product is CASSSRLTGLVNYGYTF.

About this clonotype itself: This may stem from a read error, because a much larger clone lies one nucleotide away. The rearrangement joins TRBV5-1 to TRBJ1-4, with a tentative D call TRBD1 (6 bases). CDR1 is SGHRS and CDR2 is YFSETQ in the germline V gene. The CDR3 runs 12 residues. The CDR3 coding sequence is TGCGCCAGCAGCGTAAACAGGGAAAAACTGTCTTTT. Its protein product is CASSVNREKLSF. Using reference TRBV5-1 and TRBJ1-4 for the parts outside the CDR3, the full variable domain is KAGVTQTPRYLIKTRGQQVTLSCSPISGHRSVSWYQQTPGQGLQFLFEYFSETQRNKGNFPGRFSGRQFSNSRSEMNVSTLELGDSALYLCASSVNREKLSFGSGTQLSVL.

This chain links TRBV11-2 with TRBJ1-3, with a possible D match to TRBD1 (6 bases). The germline V and J ends were trimmed by 5 bases and 2 bases, with 10 bases remaining between them. CDR1 SGHAT and CDR2 FQNNGV come from the germline V gene. CDR3 length: 14 amino acids. The CDR3 region is CASSAAGAGNTIYF. The CDR3 DNA sequence: TGTGCCAGCAGCGCGGCAGGGGCTGGAAACACCATATATTTT.

In its sample, this clonotype was seen many times. The gene calls are TRBV11-2 and TRBJ2-5; 9 bases are shared with TRBD1. The CDR3 length is 15 residues. Germline values: CDR1 SGHAT, CDR2 FQNNGV. V lost 2 bases, J lost 5 bases, and 6 bases stayed unmatched. CDR3 nucleotide sequence: TGTGCCAGCAGCTTATCGGGACAGGGAGGGGAGACCCAGTACTTC. This translates into CASSLSGQGGETQYF.

The chain joins TRBV7-2 to TRBJ2-3; D perhaps matches TRBD2 (5 bases). This CDR3 has 14 residues. Germline CDR1 is SGHTA and CDR2 is FQGNSA. The V end was cut by 5 bases, the J end by 4 bases, with 13 bases between. CDR3 bases: TGTGCCAGCAGCCTCATGGACTTTTCAGATACGCAGTATTTT. Protein product: CASSLMDFSDTQYF.

Regarding this clonotype: It may be a read error: a sequence one base away is much more abundant. The chain carries TRBV2 and TRBJ2-3; D ambiguous. This CDR3 spans 13 amino acids. Germline V CDR1 and CDR2: SNHLY, FYNNEI. V was clipped by 0 bases and J by 8 bases, with 9 bases between them. The CDR3 DNA follows: TGTGCCAGCAGTGAAGCCCCCGCCGTTACGCAGTATTTT. It encodes CASSEAPAVTQYF.

The chain links TRBV7-6 to TRBJ2-7; D is perhaps TRBD1 (5 bases). With 4 bases removed from V and 6 bases from J, the gap between germline ends came to 16 bases. The length of the CDR3 is 14 residues. Germline V CDR1 and CDR2: SGHVS, FNYEAQ. CDR3 residues: CASSSPHTRGEQYF. CDR3 sequence (DNA): TGTGCCAGCAGCTCCCCCCATACAAGGGGCGAGCAGTACTTC.

V usage is TRBV12-3 or TRBV12-4 and J usage is TRBJ1-1; D gene unclear. Trimming pared 6 bases from V and 2 bases from J, leaving 10 bases between. The CDR3 contains 13 residues. The CDR3 region has the DNA TGTGCCAGCAGCCCCCCTTTCAACACTGAAGCTTTCTTT. Translated: CASSPPFNTEAFF.

This clonotype was detected ten times or more. The chain is built from TRBV6-5 and TRBJ1-1; TRBD1 is a possible D gene (5 bases). CDR3 length: 13 residues. V lost 3 bases to trimming and J lost 7 bases, with 12 bases between them. Per the germline V gene, CDR1 is MNHEY and CDR2 is SVGAGI. CDR3 sequence reads: CASSYVQGGEAFF. The CDR3 DNA reads TGTGCCAGCAGTTATGTGCAGGGTGGTGAAGCTTTCTTT.

This clonotype was detected many times. This chain links TRBV2 with TRBJ2-1; D unclear. The V and J ends lost 3 bases and 4 bases respectively, with 4 bases between them. There are 12 residues in the CDR3. The germline gives CDR1 SNHLY, CDR2 FYNNEI. The CDR3 sequence: CASSDGYNEQFF. The CDR3, as DNA: TGTGCCAGCAGTGACGGGTACAATGAGCAGTTCTTC. The variable domain in full, with the rest retrieved from reference TRBV2 and TRBJ2-1, is EPEVTQTPSHQVTQMGQEVILRCVPISNHLYFYWYRQILGQKVEFLVSFYNNEISEKSEIFDDQFSVERPDGSNFTLKIRSTKLEDSAMYFCASSDGYNEQFFGPGTRLTVL.

This clonotype occurred many times. The chain recombines TRBV6-5 with TRBJ1-1; D is unresolved. Trimming cost V 2 bases and J 1 base, with 11 bases left between them. CDR3 length: 15 amino acids. Germline V gives CDR1 MNHEY, CDR2 SVGAGI. The CDR3 DNA is TGTGCCAGCAGTTACCGGGCCTTCTCGAACACTGAAGCTTTCTTT. Protein: CASSYRAFSNTEAFF.

The rearrangement joins TRBV20-1 to TRBJ2-3; D ambiguous. The CDR3 loop spans 13 amino acids. Trimming removed 5 bases from V and 6 bases from J, with 15 bases in between. From germline, CDR1 is DFQATT and CDR2 SNEGSKA (reference sequence). The CDR3 bases are TGCAGTGCTCCTGCGGACCCGCGGGATACGCAGTATTTT. Translated, it gives CSAPADPRDTQYF.

The V and J genes are TRBV5-1 and TRBJ1-4; D ambiguous. Trimming shortened V by 4 bases and J by 8 bases, and 18 bases separated the two germline ends. CDR3 length: 15 amino acids. The germline V gene has CDR1 SGHRS and CDR2 YFSETQ. In DNA form, the CDR3 reads TGCGCCAGCAGCCTGGCTCCGGGAGACGCGGAAAAACTGTTTTTT. The encoded protein is CASSLAPGDAEKLFF. The full variable domain, in which reference TRBV5-1 and TRBJ1-4 provide the parts outside the CDR3, is KAGVTQTPRYLIKTRGQQVTLSCSPISGHRSVSWYQQTPGQGLQFLFEYFSETQRNKGNFPGRFSGRQFSNSRSEMNVSTLELGDSALYLCASSLAPGDAEKLFFGSGTQLSVL.

This clonotype occurred a few times. This rearrangement joins TRBV20-1 to TRBJ1-1; D not certain. The CDR3 has 13 residues. Germline loops: CDR1 DFQATT, CDR2 SNEGSKA (reference sequence). The CDR3 is CTPISDRATEAFF. CDR3 nucleotide sequence: TGCACCCCCATCAGCGACCGCGCTACTGAAGCTTTCTTT.